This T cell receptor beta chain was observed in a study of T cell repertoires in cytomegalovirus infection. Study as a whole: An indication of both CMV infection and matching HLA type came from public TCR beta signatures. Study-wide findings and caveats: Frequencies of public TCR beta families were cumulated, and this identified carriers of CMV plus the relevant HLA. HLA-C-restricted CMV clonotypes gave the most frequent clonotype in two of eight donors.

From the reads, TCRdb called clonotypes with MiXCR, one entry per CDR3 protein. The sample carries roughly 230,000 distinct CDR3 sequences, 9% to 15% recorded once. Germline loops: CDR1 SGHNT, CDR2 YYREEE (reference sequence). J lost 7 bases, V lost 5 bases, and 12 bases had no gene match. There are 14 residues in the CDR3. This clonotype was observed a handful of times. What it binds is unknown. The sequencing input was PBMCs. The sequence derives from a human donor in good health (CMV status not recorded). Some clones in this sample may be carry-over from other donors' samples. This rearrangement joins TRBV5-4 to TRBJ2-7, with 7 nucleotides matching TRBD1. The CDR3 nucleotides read TGTGCCAGCAGTCTAACAGGGGATGGGCGGGAGCAGTACTTC. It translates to CASSLTGDGREQYF. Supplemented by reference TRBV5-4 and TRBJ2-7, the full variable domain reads ETGVTQSPTHLIKTRGQQVTLRCSSQSGHNTVSWYQQALGQGPQFIFQYYREEENGRGNFPPRFSGLQFPNYSSELNVNALELDDSALYLCASSLTGDGREQYFGPGTRLTVT.